This entry lists 31 T cell receptor beta chains sequenced from one sample in a study of T cell clonotyping in hematopoietic cell transplantation (dated by TCRdb to the early 2020s). The sample's time point label, in plain terms: 30 days after allo-HCT. Preparation of the library involved the immunoSEQ multiplex PCR assay. The source is immuneACCESS, and TCRdb retained only in-frame sequences with V and J called. Part of the clones is not carried over; for the studies checked, unresolved V genes explain less than half of this, and the remainder is unexplained. The sample table contains more than 5,000 clones; only one count was recorded for about 32% of them. The ten largest clones capture under 20% of the sample. The specimen was peripheral blood mononuclear cells, collected 30 days after allogeneic stem cell transplant. The receptors originated from a female patient aged 50-65 years who had an allogeneic stem cell transplant from an unrelated donor, so the T cells may come from the graft donor. Some clones in this sample may be carry-over from other donors' samples.

V usage is TRBV30 and J usage is TRBJ1-2, with D possibly being TRBD1 (5 bases). Trimming removed 5 bases at V and 8 bases at J, with 15 bases between. The germline V gene encodes CDR1 GTSNPN and CDR2 SVGIG (reference sequence). This CDR3 has 12 amino acids. Here the CDR3 reads CAWSRQMGGYTF. The CDR3 DNA reads as TGTGCCTGGTCCAGACAGATGGGGGGCTACACCTTC.

This clone was detected only a few times. This rearrangement joins TRBV2 to TRBJ1-6; D ambiguous. The CDR3 extends over 13 amino acids. Between the trimmed V and J ends, which lost 5 bases and 11 bases, there was a span of 13 bases. CDR1 and CDR2 from the germline V gene are SNHLY and FYNNEI. CDR3 sequence reads: CASSYNPQAPLHF. CDR3 sequence (DNA): TGTGCCAGCAGTTACAACCCGCAGGCACCCCTCCACTTT. The entire variable domain, with the rest obtained from reference TRBV2 and TRBJ1-6, is as follows: EPEVTQTPSHQVTQMGQEVILRCVPISNHLYFYWYRQILGQKVEFLVSFYNNEISEKSEIFDDQFSVERPDGSNFTLKIRSTKLEDSAMYFCASSYNPQAPLHFGNGTRLTVT.

This clone was observed a few times. This rearrangement joins TRBV30 to TRBJ1-2, with D perhaps matching TRBD1 (5 bases). V was pared by 1 base and J by 4 bases, with 10 bases between. CDR3 length: 13 amino acids. CDR1 is GTSNPN and CDR2 is SVGIG in the germline V gene (reference sequence). CDR3 bases: TGTGCCTGGAGTGCGGGACTTACCTATGGCTACACCTTC. Protein product: CAWSAGLTYGYTF.

This clone was found a few times. The chain is built from TRBV9 and TRBJ2-5, with D possibly TRBD2 on 6 matching bases. This CDR3 contains 15 residues. Trimming left V 4 bases short and J 5 bases short, with 18 bases between. Germline V gene data show CDR1 as SGDLS and CDR2 as YYNGEE. As DNA, the CDR3 is TGTGCCAGCAGCTCGGTGGGGGGTTCAGGGGAGACCCAGTACTTC. The encoded protein is CASSSVGGSGETQYF.

The chain joins TRBV6-5 to TRBJ1-1; D is ambiguous. The CDR3 totals 13 residues. Trimming took 7 bases from V and 2 from J, leaving 11 bases between them. CDR1 is MNHEY and CDR2 is SVGAGI in the germline V gene. The DNA for the CDR3 is TGTGCCAGCAAAGTCCTTCTTAACACTGAAGCTTTCTTT. Its protein product is CASKVLLNTEAFF.

The rearrangement links TRBV30 to TRBJ1-5; TRBD1 aligns across 7 bases. V lost 3 bases to trimming and J lost 1 base; unmatched junction nucleotides: 9. From germline, CDR1 is GTSNPN and CDR2 SVGIG (reference sequence). The length of the CDR3 is 16 residues. Here the CDR3 DNA reads TGTGCCTGGAGCCCCGAGACAGGGAGGAGCAATCAGCCCCAGCATTTT. Translated: CAWSPETGRSNQPQHF.

The genes are TRBV2 and TRBJ1-1; no firm D call. The V and J ends lost 3 bases and 3 bases respectively, with 2 bases between them. CDR1 SNHLY and CDR2 FYNNEI come from the germline V gene. The CDR3 loop spans 11 amino acids. The CDR3 loop reads CASSEYTEAFF. The CDR3 DNA follows: TGTGCCAGCAGTGAGTACACTGAAGCTTTCTTT.

The chain carries TRBV27 and TRBJ2-7, with D hard to call. The CDR3 spans 10 residues. V was shortened by 8 bases and J by 3 bases, with 5 bases between the two germline ends. In germline, CDR1 is MNHEY, CDR2 SMNVEV (reference sequence). CDR3 residues: CASGNYEQYF. CDR3 sequence (DNA): TGTGCCAGCGGTAACTACGAGCAGTACTTC.

This chain joins TRBV6-5 and TRBJ1-2; perhaps TRBD1 as D (6 bases). Trimming took off 8 bases at V and 2 bases at J, with 15 bases between the two ends. Germline lookup yields CDR1 MNHEY and CDR2 SVGAGI. This CDR3 spans 14 amino acids. CDR3 coding DNA: TGTGCCAGCGTGGGGTCAGGGGCAAACTATGGCTACACCTTC. Its translation is CASVGSGANYGYTF.

Here the CDR3 reads CAWSVGVEVYRGYTF. CDR3 coding DNA: TGTGCCTGGAGTGTTGGAGTTGAGGTGTATCGTGGCTACACCTTC. The rearrangement joins TRBV30 to TRBJ1-2; D is unresolved. With 0 bases removed from V and 7 bases from J, the gap between germline ends came to 18 bases. Germline CDR1 reads GTSNPN; CDR2 reads SVGIG (reference sequence). CDR3 length: 15 amino acids.

This clone has more than one count but fewer than ten. This sequence joins TRBV5-1 and TRBJ2-7; 8 bases are a match to TRBD1. The germline gives CDR1 SGHRS, CDR2 YFSETQ. After removal of 4 bases from V and 3 bases from J, the junction contained 6 bases not matched to a gene. CDR3 length: 14 residues. The CDR3 loop reads CASSHPDRVYEQYF. The CDR3 DNA reads as TGCGCCAGCAGCCATCCGGACAGGGTCTACGAGCAGTACTTC.

V and J are TRBV29-1 and TRBJ1-2, with a weak D call TRBD1 (6 bases). The CDR3 runs 13 residues. V lost 2 bases and J 6 bases, leaving 13 bases between the germline ends. Germline-derived CDR1 and CDR2 are SQVTM and ANQGSEA. The CDR3 bases are TGCAGCGTTGAAAAGCTAGGGGGGGATGGCTACACCTTC. Protein sequence: CSVEKLGGDGYTF.

V is TRBV30 and J is TRBJ1-4; D gene uncertain. The CDR3 has 15 amino acids. The ends were cut back, 1 base at V and 7 bases at J, with 16 bases in the middle. Germline assignment: CDR1 GTSNPN and CDR2 SVGIG (reference sequence). CDR3 amino acids: CAWSAGSAGSEKLFF. DNA for the CDR3: TGTGCCTGGAGTGCCGGGAGCGCTGGCAGTGAAAAACTGTTTTTT.

The chain has TRBV29-1 and TRBJ2-7; possible D gene TRBD2, 6 bases. CDR1 and CDR2 from the germline V gene are SQVTM and ANQGSEA. The V gene lost 4 bases and the J gene lost 5 bases, with 15 bases spanning the gap. This CDR3 region has 13 residues. The CDR3 loop reads CSVAGLATDEQYF. The CDR3 nucleotides read TGCAGCGTTGCGGGACTGGCTACCGACGAGCAGTACTTC.

This clone counts as large (0.1 to 1%). The chain combines TRBV11-3 with TRBJ1-1; no firm D call. Germline CDR1 reads SGHNT; CDR2 reads YENEEA. The germline V and J ends were trimmed by 1 base and 3 bases, with 12 bases remaining between them. This CDR3 comprises 15 residues. The CDR3 DNA sequence: TGTGCCAGCAGCTTAGGACCGGTTGGATACACTGAAGCTTTCTTT. Its protein is CASSLGPVGYTEAFF.

This clone is medium-sized in the sample. The chain joins TRBV5-6 to TRBJ2-7, with 8 bases matching TRBD1. This CDR3 comprises 14 residues. The ends lost 2 bases at V and 2 bases at J; junction bases unmatched: 3. CDR1 SGHDT and CDR2 YYEEEE come from the germline V gene. The CDR3 bases are TGTGCCAGCAGCTTACAGGGGGAACCCTACGAGCAGTACTTC. Encoded protein: CASSLQGEPYEQYF.

The J gene is TRBJ1-2, the V gene TRBV30; no definite D call. Germline V gene lookup returns CDR1 GTSNPN and CDR2 SVGIG (reference sequence). This CDR3 is built from 12 residues. Trimming removed 3 bases at V and 7 bases at J, with 12 bases between. CDR3 in amino acids: CAWRTDTGGYTF. CDR3 coding DNA: TGTGCCTGGAGGACCGACACTGGTGGCTACACCTTC.

This clone is a singleton in its sample. The J gene is TRBJ1-4, the V gene TRBV30; D uncertain. V was trimmed by 7 bases and J by 0 bases, leaving 18 bases between them. The germline V gene encodes CDR1 GTSNPN and CDR2 SVGIG (reference sequence). The CDR3 has 16 residues. The CDR3 nucleotides read TGTGCCTTCCCACCGTGGGAACCCGCAACTAATGAAAAACTGTTTTTT. Encoded protein: CAFPPWEPATNEKLFF.

This chain links TRBV6-6 with TRBJ2-5; D gene ambiguous. The V gene lost 7 bases and the J gene lost 0 bases, with 3 bases spanning the gap. CDR3 length: 11 residues. From germline, CDR1 is MNHNY and CDR2 SVGAGI (reference sequence). In DNA, the CDR3 is TGTGCCAGCACTGACCAAGAGACCCAGTACTTC. Protein sequence: CASTDQETQYF.

The chain joins TRBV30 to TRBJ2-5; possibly TRBD1 or TRBD2 for D (6 bases each). Germline CDR1 reads GTSNPN; CDR2 reads SVGIG (reference sequence). This CDR3 is built from 13 residues. V was pared by 5 bases and J by 5 bases, with 15 bases between. The DNA for the CDR3 is TGTGCCTGGGAAGGGGGGCGAGAGGAGACCCAGTACTTC. It codes for CAWEGGREETQYF.

V usage is TRBV30 and J usage is TRBJ1-4, with 8 bases fitting TRBD1. V gave up 4 bases and J gave up 5 bases; unmatched junction bases: 3. Germline V CDR1 and CDR2: GTSNPN, SVGIG (reference sequence). The CDR3 has 13 residues. CDR3 loop: CAWTNRGNEKLFF. CDR3 nucleotides: TGTGCCTGGACAAACAGGGGGAATGAAAAACTGTTTTTT.

This clone was seen a handful of times. The chain employs TRBV5-1 and TRBJ2-5; D is perhaps TRBD1 or TRBD2 (5 bases each). This CDR3 has 14 amino acids. Trimming took 3 bases from V and 2 from J, leaving 11 bases between them. Germline assignment: CDR1 SGHRS and CDR2 YFSETQ. The CDR3 spells CASSYRDQQETQYF. The CDR3, as DNA: TGCGCCAGCAGCTACCGGGACCAACAAGAGACCCAGTACTTC.

The V and J genes are TRBV6-1 and TRBJ1-5; D not certain. The CDR3 length is 16 residues. The V gene's germline CDR1 is MNHNS and CDR2 SASEGT. Trimming stripped 1 base from V and 0 bases from J, with 10 bases between. As DNA, the CDR3 is TGTGCCAGCAGTGAAGGGCCGATATATAGCAATCAGCCCCAGCATTTT. Its protein is CASSEGPIYSNQPQHF.

The V and J genes are TRBV30 and TRBJ2-6; D not certain. Between the trimmed V and J ends, which lost 1 base and 6 bases, there was a span of 1 base. The V gene's germline CDR1 is GTSNPN and CDR2 SVGIG (reference sequence). The CDR3 has 11 residues. The CDR3: CAWSEANVLTF. In nucleotides, the CDR3 is TGTGCCTGGAGTGAGGCCAACGTCCTGACTTTC.

The chain couples TRBV30 to TRBJ1-1; D is unclear. Germline V lookup: CDR1 GTSNPN, CDR2 SVGIG (reference sequence). Trimming took off 1 base at V and 5 bases at J, with 5 bases between the two ends. CDR3 length: 11 amino acids. CDR3 nucleotides: TGTGCCTGGAGTGGGGAGACTGAAGCTTTCTTT. Translation gives CAWSGETEAFF.

This clone showed up just a few times. This chain joins TRBV30 and TRBJ1-5; the match to TRBD1 covers 7 bases. The CDR3 totals 14 residues. Germline V CDR1 and CDR2: GTSNPN, SVGIG (reference sequence). J was trimmed by 2 bases and V by 4 bases; bases with no gene match: 5. Written as DNA, the CDR3 is TGTGCCTGGAACAGGGACAGCGGCAATCAGCCCCAGCATTTT. Amino acid sequence: CAWNRDSGNQPQHF.

In this sample, this clone turned up a few times. V usage is TRBV6-5 and J usage is TRBJ2-1, with 7 bases that match TRBD1. The CDR3 extends over 14 amino acids. V lost 2 bases and J lost 8; bases outside the gene matches: 6. Germline assignment: CDR1 MNHEY and CDR2 SVGAGI. DNA for the CDR3: TGTGCCAGCAGTTACGCCGACAGGGTACATGAGCAGTTCTTC. Its translation is CASSYADRVHEQFF.

Comments on this clone: Its ends do not fully match the called genes, so a read error is possible. V gene TRBV9 combines with J gene TRBJ2-3; a possible D gene is TRBD2 (5 bases). The length of the CDR3 is 11 residues. Germline values: CDR1 SGDLS, CDR2 YYNGEE. CDR3 DNA sequence: TGTGCCGGCAGCGGCCGGGATACGCAGTATTTT. This gives the protein CAGSGRDTQYF.

This clone was counted between two and nine times. This rearrangement joins TRBV7-2 to TRBJ1-6; D is possibly TRBD1 (6 bases). V was clipped by 0 bases and J by 6 bases, with 15 bases between them. This CDR3 comprises 17 residues. The germline V gene encodes CDR1 SGHTA and CDR2 FQGNSA. The CDR3 sequence is CASSLAEGGLGNSPLHF. In DNA, the CDR3 is TGTGCCAGCAGCTTAGCGGAGGGGGGTCTGGGTAATTCACCCCTCCACTTT.

In this sample, this clone turned up a few times. The rearrangement links TRBV5-6 to TRBJ2-1; tentative D call: TRBD2 (5 bases). Per the germline V gene, CDR1 is SGHDT and CDR2 is YYEEEE. This CDR3 is built from 13 residues. With 3 bases removed from V and 8 bases from J, the gap between germline ends came to 12 bases. In nucleotides, the CDR3 is TGTGCCAGCAGCTCTCGGGGAGAGGATGAGCAGTTCTTC. Its translation is CASSSRGEDEQFF.

This clone is medium-sized in the sample. The chain links TRBV6-5 to TRBJ2-5; a weak D match, TRBD2 (5 bases). The CDR3 has 13 amino acids. Germline lookup yields CDR1 MNHEY and CDR2 SVGAGI. V was clipped by 8 bases and J by 7 bases, with 17 bases between them. CDR3 DNA sequence: TGTGCCAGCTCCCTTAGCGACGGAGGGACCCAGTACTTC. It yields the protein CASSLSDGGTQYF.